This paragraph covers one T cell receptor (beta chain) sequence. The antigen is not known. J lost 6 bases, V lost 0 bases, and 3 bases had no gene match. In germline, CDR1 is GTSNPN, CDR2 SVGIG (reference sequence). The CDR3 totals 13 residues. A multiplex PCR was run with 60 Vbeta primers and 13 Jbeta primers. Sequenced by immunoSEQ multiplex PCR; TCRdb stores in-frame clones only, minus some. The sample holds tens of thousands of clones, about 63% seen once. These data are taken from a study of cytomegalovirus exposure and HLA in healthy donors. Study results and limitations: The authors judged a highly shared variant cluster likely a sequencing artifact.

This chain connects TRBV30 to TRBJ2-3; 7 nucleotides match TRBD1. This TCR came from a man aged 35-49 years in good health and CMV-seropositive. Sequenced material: PBMCs. CDR3 DNA sequence: TGTGCCTGGAGTGTAACAGGGGCGGATACGCAGTATTTT. Translation: CAWSVTGADTQYF.